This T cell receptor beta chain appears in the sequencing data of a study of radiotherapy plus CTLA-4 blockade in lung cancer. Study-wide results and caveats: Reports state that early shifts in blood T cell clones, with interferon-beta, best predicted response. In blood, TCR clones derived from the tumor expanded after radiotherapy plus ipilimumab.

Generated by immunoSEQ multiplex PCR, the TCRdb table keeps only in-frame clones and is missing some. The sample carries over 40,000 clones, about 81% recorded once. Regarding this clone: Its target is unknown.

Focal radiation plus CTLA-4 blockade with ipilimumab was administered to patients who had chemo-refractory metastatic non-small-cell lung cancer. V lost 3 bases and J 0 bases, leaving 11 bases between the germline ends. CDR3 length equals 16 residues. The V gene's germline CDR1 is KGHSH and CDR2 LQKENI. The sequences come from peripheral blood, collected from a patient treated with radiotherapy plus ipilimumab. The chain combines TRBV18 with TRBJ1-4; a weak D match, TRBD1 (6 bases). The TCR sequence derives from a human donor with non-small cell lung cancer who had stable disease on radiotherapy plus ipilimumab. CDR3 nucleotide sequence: TGTGCCAGCTCACCCCGGAGACAGGCAACTAATGAAAAACTGTTTTTT. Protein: CASSPRRQATNEKLFF.